This entry lists 2 T cell receptor beta chains sequenced from one sample in a study of T cell clonality in common variable immunodeficiency. Libraries were prepared by immunoSEQ multiplex PCR; TCRdb keeps only in-frame clonotypes and omits some of them. In total the sample includes some 32,000 clones, none of them seen once. Sequencing was done on a sample of peripheral blood mononuclear cells. These receptor sequences come from a person between 18 and 75 years old in good health.

This clone has ten or more counts. The read finishes 3 residues shy of the CDR3 end, and the germline J gene is used to complete it. The genes are TRBV7-2 and TRBJ2-5, with D possibly matching TRBD2 (6 bases). Trimming left V 4 bases short and J 0 bases short, with 9 bases between. This CDR3 spans 14 amino acids. Germline V lookup: CDR1 SGHTA, CDR2 FQGNSA. The CDR3: CASSWGDYQETQYF. The sequenced part of the CDR3 DNA is TGTGCCAGCAGCTGGGGGGACTACCAAGAGACC.

This chain's CDR3 is CASSPDSTTNTEAFF. CDR3 DNA, as far as it was read: TGTGCCAGCTCACCGGACTCTACGACCAACACTGAA. The chain couples TRBV18 to TRBJ1-1; no clear D. The read terminates 3 residues before the CDR3 end, so the remaining end is supplied by the germline J gene. Germline loops: CDR1 KGHSH, CDR2 LQKENI. The CDR3 has 15 residues. The germline V and J ends were trimmed by 3 bases and 2 bases, with 13 bases remaining between them.